This entry concerns a single T cell receptor beta chain. The antigen remains undetermined. The data were taken from a study of cytomegalovirus exposure and HLA in healthy donors. General study findings and limits: Association of 15,000 to 20,000 TCR beta sequences with HLA alleles was found at 0.05 false discovery rate in a later analysis.

Primers included in the PCR were 60 Vbeta and 13 Jbeta primers. Sequencing used immunoSEQ multiplex PCR; TCRdb keeps in-frame clones, though not all of them. The table includes 190,000 or so clones, approximately 83% detected once. Per germline, CDR1 SGDLS and CDR2 YYNGEE. After removal of 3 bases from V and 3 bases from J, the junction contained 4 bases not matched to a gene. The CDR3 spans 14 residues. The chain uses TRBV9 and TRBJ1-1; TRBD1 agrees at 8 bases. The receptor comes from a boy between 2 and 15 years old in good health and CMV-seronegative. Sequencing input: PBMCs. The CDR3 loop is CASSGRQGHTEAFF. The CDR3 bases are TGTGCCAGCAGCGGGCGACAGGGGCACACTGAAGCTTTCTTT.